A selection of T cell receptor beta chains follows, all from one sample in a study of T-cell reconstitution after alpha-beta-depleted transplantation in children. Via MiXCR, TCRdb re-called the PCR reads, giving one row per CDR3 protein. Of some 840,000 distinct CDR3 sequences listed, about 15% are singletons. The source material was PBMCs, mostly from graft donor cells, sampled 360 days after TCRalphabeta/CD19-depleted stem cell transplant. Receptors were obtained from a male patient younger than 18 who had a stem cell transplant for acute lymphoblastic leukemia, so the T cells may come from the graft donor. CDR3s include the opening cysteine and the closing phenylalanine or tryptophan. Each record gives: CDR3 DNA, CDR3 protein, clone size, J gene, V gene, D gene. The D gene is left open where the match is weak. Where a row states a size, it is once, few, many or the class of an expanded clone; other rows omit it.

TGTGCCATTTCAAATCGTGGGGGAGCGGGCTACACCTTC	CAISNRGGAGYTF	few	TRBJ1-2	TRBV6-1	-
TGTGCCAGCAGCTTAGGAACATCTAGCGGGATCACCTACAATGAGCAGTTCTTC	CASSLGTSSGITYNEQFF	few	TRBJ2-1	TRBV11-1	TRBD2
TGCAGCGGCAGACAGATGAACACTGAAGCTTTCTTT	CSGRQMNTEAFF	-	TRBJ1-1	TRBV29-1	-
TGTGCCAGCAGTGAAGGTGGACAGGGGCTGTACACCATATATTTT	CASSEGGQGLYTIYF	-	TRBJ1-3	TRBV2	TRBD1
TGTGCCAGCTCACCAGACAGGGTAGTCATGAACACTGAAGCTTTCTTT	CASSPDRVVMNTEAFF	-	TRBJ1-1	TRBV18	TRBD1
TGTGCCAGCAGCTTGCCCCCACTAGCGGTAGAGGGAGATACGCAGTATTTT	CASSLPPLAVEGDTQYF	-	TRBJ2-3	TRBV7-8	TRBD2
TGTGCCACCAGTTTCGGGAGGCTGAGCACAGATACGCAGTATTTT	CATSFGRLSTDTQYF	-	TRBJ2-3	TRBV15	TRBD2
TGCAGTGCTAGTGCGGGAGGGTTGGTCGATGAGCAGTTCTTC	CSASAGGLVDEQFF	few	TRBJ2-1	TRBV20-1	TRBD2
TGTGCCAGCAGCTCTAGCCGGGGGTGGGTCAATGAGCAGTTCTTC	CASSSSRGWVNEQFF	-	TRBJ2-1	TRBV7-8	-
TGCAGTGCTAGAACAGACGGCAATCAGCCCCAGCATTTT	CSARTDGNQPQHF	few	TRBJ1-5	TRBV20-1	-
TGTGCCAGCAGCCAACGAAGGGGGGGCCAATATACGGGCACTGAAGCTTTCTTT	CASSQRRGGQYTGTEAFF	-	TRBJ1-1	TRBV11-1	-
TGCGCCAGCAGCCCAACCGGACCCTACTCTGGAAACACCATATATTTT	CASSPTGPYSGNTIYF	-	TRBJ1-3	TRBV4-1	-
TGTGCCAGCAGTCTTCCCGTTCCTACCTACGAGCAGTACTTC	CASSLPVPTYEQYF	few	TRBJ2-7	TRBV7-9	-
TGTGCCAGCAGCCGACTAGCGGTCGAGAACACCGGGGAGCTGTTTTTT	CASSRLAVENTGELFF	-	TRBJ2-2	TRBV6-1	TRBD2
TGTGCCAGCACTGAGACAGGGAAAGAACAGCCCCAGCATTTT	CASTETGKEQPQHF	few	TRBJ1-5	TRBV12-3/TRBV12-4	TRBD1
TGTGCCAGCAGCCAAGATGTGGGCTCCTACAATGAGCAGTTCTTC	CASSQDVGSYNEQFF	many	TRBJ2-1	TRBV4-2	-
TGTGCCAGCAGCGTTCTACCTAGCCAGAGTGAGACCCAGTACTTC	CASSVLPSQSETQYF	-	TRBJ2-5	TRBV9	-
TGTGCCAGCACCCAGGACCGCAGGGCGTATATGAACACTGAAGCTTTCTTT	CASTQDRRAYMNTEAFF	-	TRBJ1-1	TRBV12-3/TRBV12-4	-
TGCGCCAGCAGCCAAGTGAATCGCCTCCAAAATGAGCAGTTCTTC	CASSQVNRLQNEQFF	many	TRBJ2-1	TRBV4-1	-
TGCAGTGCTCCCTCGGTAGCTAGCCCTACCTACAAGCAGTACTTC	CSAPSVASPTYKQYF	-	TRBJ2-7	TRBV20-1	-
TGTGCCAGCAGTTGGGGCGGGAGTTCCTATGAGCAGTTCTTC	CASSWGGSSYEQFF	few	TRBJ2-1	TRBV7-3	TRBD2
TGTGCCAGCAGCTCCCTGGAGCAGGACAAATTTCGCACAGATACGCAGTATTTT	CASSSLEQDKFRTDTQYF	few	TRBJ2-3	TRBV11-1	-
TGTGCCAGCAGTTTAACCTCTGGGACAGGGCGCTATACGCAGTATTTT	CASSLTSGTGRYTQYF	-	TRBJ2-3	TRBV28	TRBD1
TGTGCCAGCAGCAAAGGGACAGGGGGCAGGGGTCCCCAGTACTTC	CASSKGTGGRGPQYF	few	TRBJ2-7	TRBV21-1	-
TGTGCCACCAGCAGTCAGATGAAGCAGGGTTTTGCAGATACGCAGTATTTT	CATSSQMKQGFADTQYF	few	TRBJ2-3	TRBV15	-
TGTGCCAGCAGTGACGAGAGGACTAGCTCCTACAATGAGCAGTTCTTC	CASSDERTSSYNEQFF	-	TRBJ2-1	TRBV6-4	TRBD2
TGCGCCAGCAGCCAAATTTACGACAGGGCCACTGAAGCTTTCTTT	CASSQIYDRATEAFF	once	TRBJ1-1	TRBV4-1	TRBD1
TGTGCCAGCAGTGAAGGAAATGCCGAAGGGCTAGCGGCACATGAGCAGTTCTTC	CASSEGNAEGLAAHEQFF	many	TRBJ2-1	TRBV25-1	TRBD2
TGTGCCATTGACAGGCCCGACGGCACAGATACGCAGTATTTT	CAIDRPDGTDTQYF	-	TRBJ2-3	TRBV12-3/TRBV12-4	-
TGCGCCAGCCGTTCCACGGGACGGCGGGAGGGAGAGGCCTTC	CASRSTGRREGEAF	-	TRBJ2-1	TRBV5-1	TRBD2
TGTGCCAGCAGCCCCAGACTAGCGGGAGGTATCATCACCGGGGAGCTGTTTTTT	CASSPRLAGGIITGELFF	many	TRBJ2-2	TRBV9	TRBD2
TGCAGCGTTGCGGGGGCTAGCAATCAGCCCCAGCATTTT	CSVAGASNQPQHF	-	TRBJ1-5	TRBV29-1	-
TGTGCCACCAGCACGGGAGCGGGAGAGACCAAAAACATTCAGTACTTC	CATSTGAGETKNIQYF	few	TRBJ2-4	TRBV15	TRBD2
TGCGCCAGCAGCGTGAGCGGCAGGGCGTCCAAAAACATTCAGTACTTC	CASSVSGRASKNIQYF	few	TRBJ2-4	TRBV5-1	-
TGTGCCAGCAGCACGGCCCCGCGGGACACTGAAGCTTTCTTT	CASSTAPRDTEAFF	few	TRBJ1-1	TRBV7-9	-
TGTGCCATCGGAGAGCCGGGACCAGGGGACAATGAGCAGTTCTTC	CAIGEPGPGDNEQFF	few	TRBJ2-1	TRBV10-3	-
TGCAGTGCTAGCGCGAGGTACGGTAGCAATCAGCCCCAGCATTTT	CSASARYGSNQPQHF	few	TRBJ1-5	TRBV20-1	-
TGCAGCGTTGAACGCAGGTTGAACACTGAAGCTTTCTTT	CSVERRLNTEAFF	many	TRBJ1-1	TRBV29-1	-
TGTGCTAGTGAACACACAGGGGATATAACCTACGAGCAGTACTTC	CASEHTGDITYEQYF	many	TRBJ2-7	TRBV12-5	TRBD1
TGTGCCAGCAGCTTAGCAGGGGATGGCTACACCTTC	CASSLAGDGYTF	few	TRBJ1-2	TRBV7-2	-
TGTGCCAGCAGAGGAGGCGTCTATGGCTACACCTTC	CASRGGVYGYTF	many	TRBJ1-2	TRBV6-6	-
TGTGCCAGCAGCTTAAAGTGGCACAGCTCCAATCAGCCCCAGCATTTT	CASSLKWHSSNQPQHF	few	TRBJ1-5	TRBV7-3	-
TGTGCCAGCAGCTTACCGGGTGTGCGGGGGAGATTCGTGCCTAGTACGCAGTATTTT	CASSLPGVRGRFVPSTQYF	-	TRBJ2-3	TRBV11-1	TRBD2
TGTGCCAGCAGTTTACTGCCCAGGGCCCCCGATGAAGCTTTCTTT	CASSLLPRAPDEAFF	-	TRBJ1-1	TRBV12-3/TRBV12-4	-
TGTGCCAGCAGTCCGGCCATTCTAGCGGGGAAATACAATGAGCAGTTCTTC	CASSPAILAGKYNEQFF	-	TRBJ2-1	TRBV27	TRBD2
TGTGCCAGCAGCCCCCAGCCTCGGATGACGGAGCAGTACTTC	CASSPQPRMTEQYF	few	TRBJ2-7	TRBV11-2	-
TGTGCCAGCAGCTTTAGTTCAGGGGTCGACAGCTCCTACAATGAGCAGTTCTTC	CASSFSSGVDSSYNEQFF	few	TRBJ2-1	TRBV11-1	-
TGTGCCAGCAGTTCTTGGGGTAGTCTCGAGCAGTACTTC	CASSSWGSLEQYF	many	TRBJ2-7	TRBV6-5	-
TGCGCCAGCAGCCTATCTCCGGGACCGGACACCGGGGAGCTGTTTTTT	CASSLSPGPDTGELFF	few	TRBJ2-2	TRBV4-1	-
TGCAGCGTTGAAACCGACAACTATGGCTACACCTTC	CSVETDNYGYTF	-	TRBJ1-2	TRBV29-1	-
TGCAGCGTCCGCTTAACTCAGGGGGAAAATCAGCCCCAGCATTTT	CSVRLTQGENQPQHF	-	TRBJ1-5	TRBV29-1	TRBD1
TGTGCCAGCAGCTTGATCACAGGAGAGAACACCGGGGAGCTGTTTTTT	CASSLITGENTGELFF	few	TRBJ2-2	TRBV7-6	-
TGCGCCAGCAGCTTGTTCCGAAATTCACCCCTCCACTTT	CASSLFRNSPLHF	few	TRBJ1-6	TRBV5-1	-
TGTGCCATCAGTCAGGGGGGTGTAGATACGCAGTATTTT	CAISQGGVDTQYF	-	TRBJ2-3	TRBV10-3	-